The rows below give T cell receptor beta chains drawn from one sample of a study of T-cell memory formation after mild COVID-19. TCRdb fed the 5' RACE reads into MiXCR, producing one record per CDR3 protein. Of roughly 170,000 distinct CDR3 sequences in the sample, roughly 20% were seen once. Material: PBMCs or a T cell subset sorted from them (not recorded which). The receptors shown here come from a man between 18 and 35 years old who had mild COVID-19 (a few samples of this study predate the infection). Cell type and time point are not known. Both conserved end residues are part of each CDR3. D genes are given only for firm matches. Clone size, where shown, is once, few, many, or a class for clones that have expanded.

d_call: TRBD1
clone_size: few
v_call: TRBV20-1
j_call: TRBJ1-2
cdr3_aa: CSDDRANYGYTF
cdr3_nt: TGCAGCGATGACAGGGCCAACTATGGCTACACCTTC

d_call: .
clone_size: many
v_call: TRBV2
j_call: TRBJ2-2
cdr3_aa: CASSEQGQGSGELFF
cdr3_nt: TGTGCCAGCAGTGAACAGGGCCAGGGGTCCGGGGAGCTGTTTTTT

d_call: .
clone_size: .
v_call: TRBV29-1
j_call: TRBJ1-1
cdr3_aa: CSGSGQMNTEAFF
cdr3_nt: TGCAGCGGATCGGGACAAATGAACACTGAAGCTTTCTTT

d_call: .
clone_size: .
v_call: TRBV5-1
j_call: TRBJ2-5
cdr3_aa: CARAETETQYF
cdr3_nt: TGCGCCAGGGCCGAGACGGAGACCCAGTACTTC

d_call: TRBD1
clone_size: .
v_call: TRBV6-2/TRBV6-3
j_call: TRBJ1-1
cdr3_aa: CASARTGDTEAFF
cdr3_nt: TGTGCCAGCGCCAGGACAGGGGACACTGAAGCTTTCTTT

d_call: TRBD1
clone_size: .
v_call: TRBV7-9
j_call: TRBJ2-1
cdr3_aa: CASSSPGRQGPDNEQFF
cdr3_nt: TGTGCCAGCAGCAGCCCAGGGAGACAGGGGCCTGACAATGAGCAGTTCTTC

d_call: .
clone_size: few
v_call: TRBV10-3
j_call: TRBJ2-2
cdr3_aa: CAISGTPNTGELFF
cdr3_nt: TGTGCCATCAGTGGGACACCGAACACCGGGGAGCTGTTTTTT

d_call: .
clone_size: few
v_call: TRBV10-2
j_call: TRBJ1-4
cdr3_aa: CASGTTGEKLFF
cdr3_nt: TGCGCCAGCGGGACTACGGGGGAAAAACTGTTTTTT

d_call: TRBD2
clone_size: few
v_call: TRBV20-1
j_call: TRBJ2-7
cdr3_aa: CSATSGGDYEQYF
cdr3_nt: TGCAGTGCTACCTCGGGAGGCGACTACGAGCAGTACTTC

d_call: TRBD2
clone_size: .
v_call: TRBV5-4
j_call: TRBJ2-4
cdr3_aa: CASSLGGSGGVNIQYF
cdr3_nt: TGTGCCAGCAGCTTGGGGGGTAGCGGGGGAGTAAACATTCAGTACTTC

d_call: .
clone_size: few
v_call: TRBV6-2/TRBV6-3
j_call: TRBJ2-7
cdr3_aa: CASSYQNYEQYF
cdr3_nt: TGTGCCAGCAGTTACCAGAACTACGAGCAGTACTTC

d_call: .
clone_size: few
v_call: TRBV20-1
j_call: TRBJ2-6
cdr3_aa: CSAREEGSSGANVLTF
cdr3_nt: TGCAGTGCTAGAGAGGAGGGTAGCTCTGGGGCCAACGTCCTGACTTTC

d_call: TRBD2
clone_size: few
v_call: TRBV3-1
j_call: TRBJ2-6
cdr3_aa: CASSQDTGGRGANVLTF
cdr3_nt: TGTGCCAGCAGCCAAGATACGGGCGGGAGGGGGGCCAACGTCCTGACTTTC

d_call: .
clone_size: many
v_call: TRBV20-1
j_call: TRBJ2-7
cdr3_aa: CSVEDLSYEQYF
cdr3_nt: TGCAGTGTTGAGGATCTCTCCTACGAGCAGTACTTC

d_call: .
clone_size: .
v_call: TRBV9
j_call: TRBJ2-3
cdr3_aa: CASTMGAGTDTQYF
cdr3_nt: TGTGCCAGCACTATGGGGGCGGGGACGGATACGCAGTATTTT

d_call: .
clone_size: few
v_call: TRBV7-2
j_call: TRBJ1-1
cdr3_aa: CASKGGGGNTEAFF
cdr3_nt: TGTGCCAGCAAAGGCGGAGGGGGGAATACTGAAGCTTTCTTT

d_call: TRBD2
clone_size: few
v_call: TRBV3-1
j_call: TRBJ2-3
cdr3_aa: CASSQRLGLADTQYF
cdr3_nt: TGTGCCAGCAGCCAGCGTCTTGGACTAGCAGATACGCAGTATTTT

d_call: TRBD1
clone_size: .
v_call: TRBV5-6
j_call: TRBJ1-5
cdr3_aa: CASSLGTGVRGNQPQHF
cdr3_nt: TGTGCCAGCAGCCTAGGGACAGGGGTTCGGGGCAATCAGCCCCAGCATTTT

d_call: .
clone_size: few
v_call: TRBV5-1
j_call: TRBJ1-2
cdr3_aa: CASSLVDGTYGYTF
cdr3_nt: TGCGCCAGCAGCTTGGTGGACGGGACTTATGGCTACACCTTC

d_call: .
clone_size: few
v_call: TRBV7-2
j_call: TRBJ1-5
cdr3_aa: CASSFEAASSQPQHF
cdr3_nt: TGTGCCAGCAGCTTTGAGGCGGCAAGCAGTCAGCCCCAGCATTTT

d_call: .
clone_size: few
v_call: TRBV12-3/TRBV12-4
j_call: TRBJ1-1
cdr3_aa: CASSLLGQAFF
cdr3_nt: TGTGCCAGCAGTTTATTAGGTCAAGCTTTCTTT

d_call: TRBD2
clone_size: .
v_call: TRBV5-1
j_call: TRBJ2-1
cdr3_aa: CASSAGTSGYNEQFF
cdr3_nt: TGCGCCAGCAGCGCCGGGACTAGCGGTTACAATGAGCAGTTCTTC

d_call: .
clone_size: many
v_call: TRBV5-1
j_call: TRBJ2-5
cdr3_aa: CASSPGPTSGETQYF
cdr3_nt: TGCGCCAGCAGCCCAGGACCAACCAGCGGGGAGACCCAGTACTTC

d_call: .
clone_size: few
v_call: TRBV12-3/TRBV12-4
j_call: TRBJ1-2
cdr3_aa: CASRDGTDYGYTF
cdr3_nt: TGTGCCAGCAGGGACGGGACGGACTATGGCTACACCTTC

d_call: TRBD1
clone_size: .
v_call: TRBV11-2
j_call: TRBJ1-2
cdr3_aa: CASSLGTTGSGYTF
cdr3_nt: TGTGCCAGCAGCTTAGGGACGACAGGGTCCGGCTACACCTTC

d_call: .
clone_size: many
v_call: TRBV10-3
j_call: TRBJ2-3
cdr3_aa: CAISESADTQYF
cdr3_nt: TGTGCCATCAGTGAGTCAGCAGATACGCAGTATTTT

d_call: .
clone_size: .
v_call: TRBV24-1
j_call: TRBJ2-1
cdr3_aa: CATSQWNEQFF
cdr3_nt: TGTGCCACCAGCCAGTGGAATGAGCAGTTCTTC

d_call: TRBD1
clone_size: few
v_call: TRBV29-1
j_call: TRBJ1-1
cdr3_aa: CSVVDRGQGTEAFF
cdr3_nt: TGCAGCGTTGTCGACAGGGGGCAAGGAACTGAAGCTTTCTTT

d_call: TRBD1
clone_size: few
v_call: TRBV6-1
j_call: TRBJ2-7
cdr3_aa: CASTRWGTGPRGEQYF
cdr3_nt: TGTGCCAGCACCCGCTGGGGGACAGGGCCGAGGGGCGAGCAGTACTTC

d_call: .
clone_size: .
v_call: TRBV20-1
j_call: TRBJ1-5
cdr3_aa: CSAWGRGDYQPQHF
cdr3_nt: TGCAGTGCCTGGGGACGGGGAGACTATCAGCCCCAGCATTTT

d_call: .
clone_size: .
v_call: TRBV10-3
j_call: TRBJ1-4
cdr3_aa: CAISGQFDEKLFF
cdr3_nt: TGTGCCATCAGCGGACAGTTTGATGAAAAACTGTTTTTT

d_call: .
clone_size: .
v_call: TRBV18
j_call: TRBJ2-7
cdr3_aa: CASSPLNEQYF
cdr3_nt: TGTGCCAGCTCACCCTTGAACGAGCAGTACTTC

d_call: .
clone_size: few
v_call: TRBV28
j_call: TRBJ2-1
cdr3_aa: CASSLGGAAHEQFF
cdr3_nt: TGTGCCAGCAGTTTAGGGGGGGCCGCTCATGAGCAGTTCTTC

d_call: .
clone_size: .
v_call: TRBV4-3
j_call: TRBJ2-7
cdr3_aa: CASSQGLQDPYEQYF
cdr3_nt: TGCGCCAGCAGCCAAGGTCTACAGGACCCCTACGAGCAGTACTTC

d_call: .
clone_size: many
v_call: TRBV12-3/TRBV12-4
j_call: TRBJ1-1
cdr3_aa: CASSLRGGTEAFF
cdr3_nt: TGTGCCAGCAGTTTAAGGGGCGGTACTGAAGCTTTCTTT

d_call: TRBD1
clone_size: .
v_call: TRBV6-5
j_call: TRBJ1-6
cdr3_aa: CASRTIRDRGITLHF
cdr3_nt: TGTGCCAGCAGGACCATCCGGGACAGGGGAATCACCCTCCACTTT

d_call: .
clone_size: few
v_call: TRBV18
j_call: TRBJ1-2
cdr3_aa: CASSPMDGYGYTF
cdr3_nt: TGTGCCAGCTCGCCTATGGACGGCTATGGCTACACCTTC

d_call: .
clone_size: .
v_call: TRBV7-2
j_call: TRBJ1-1
cdr3_aa: CASSRQGRGPEAFF
cdr3_nt: TGTGCCAGCAGCCGTCAGGGAAGGGGCCCTGAAGCTTTCTTT

d_call: .
clone_size: few
v_call: TRBV30
j_call: TRBJ2-7
cdr3_aa: CAWSRGYEQYF
cdr3_nt: TGTGCCTGGAGTAGGGGGTACGAGCAGTACTTC

d_call: .
clone_size: many
v_call: TRBV29-1
j_call: TRBJ2-7
cdr3_aa: CSVVWDYEQYF
cdr3_nt: TGCAGCGTCGTTTGGGACTACGAGCAGTACTTC

d_call: TRBD1
clone_size: .
v_call: TRBV20-1
j_call: TRBJ1-5
cdr3_aa: CSATQGAGDQPQHF
cdr3_nt: TGCAGTGCTACACAGGGGGCAGGGGATCAGCCCCAGCATTTT

d_call: .
clone_size: .
v_call: TRBV30
j_call: TRBJ2-4
cdr3_aa: CAWGQDQNIQYF
cdr3_nt: TGTGCCTGGGGTCAGGACCAGAACATTCAGTACTTC